The 7 T cell receptor beta chains below all came from one sample that was sequenced in a study of type 1 and type 2 diabetes patients. PCR was run on genomic DNA. The TCR beta CDR3 region was amplified using 30 forward and 13 reverse primers. TCRdb re-analysed the multiplex PCR reads in MiXCR, keeping a single row per CDR3 protein. The data show 280,000 or so distinct CDR3 sequences, with around 47% seen just once and roughly an eighth held by the top ten. Sequences were obtained from peripheral blood mononuclear cells (PBMCs). The receptors were sampled from a man younger than 35 with type 2 diabetes.

The chain is built from TRBV10-2 and TRBJ1-5; D unresolved. Germline V gene sequence: CDR1 WSHSY, CDR2 SAAADI. CDR3 length: 14 residues. V lost 4 bases to trimming and J lost 6 bases, with 13 bases between them. The CDR3: CASSGGVLVQPQHF. As DNA, the CDR3 is TGCGCCAGCAGTGGGGGTGTCTTGGTTCAGCCCCAGCATTTT.

The V gene is TRBV30, the J gene TRBJ2-7; D is perhaps TRBD2 (5 bases). Per germline, CDR1 GTSNPN and CDR2 SVGIG (reference sequence). The CDR3 length is 13 residues. V shed 2 bases and J shed 0 bases, with 8 bases lying between them. The CDR3 DNA sequence: TGTGCCTGGAGTCCGCGGGTCTCCTACGAGCAGTACTTC. It yields the protein CAWSPRVSYEQYF.

A single count supports this clonotype. This chain uses TRBV15 with TRBJ2-2; 7 bases are shared with TRBD2. The CDR3 consists of 16 residues. Germline CDR1 and CDR2: LNHNV and YYDKDF (reference sequence). V gave up 3 bases and J gave up 5 bases; unmatched junction bases: 9. CDR3: CATSSGAGAGTGELFF. CDR3 nucleotides: TGTGCCACCAGCAGCGGTGCGGGAGCAGGAACCGGGGAGCTGTTTTTT. Variable domain in full (rest from reference TRBV15 and TRBJ2-2): DAMVIQNPRYQVTQFGKPVTLSCSQTLNHNVMYWYQQKSSQAPKLLFHYYDKDFNNEADTPDNFQSRRPNTSFCFLDIRSPGLGDTAMYLCATSSGAGAGTGELFFGEGSRLTVL.

In its sample, this clonotype was seen a few times. The rearrangement joins TRBV20-1 to TRBJ1-6, with a possible D match to TRBD1 (6 bases). The V and J ends lost 3 bases and 8 bases respectively, with 11 bases between them. Per germline, CDR1 DFQATT and CDR2 SNEGSKA (reference sequence). There are 13 residues in the CDR3. This chain's CDR3 is CSASVSGDSPLHF. CDR3 bases: TGCAGTGCTAGTGTATCAGGGGATTCACCCCTCCACTTT.

In its sample, this clonotype was seen a few times. The V call is TRBV25-1, the J call TRBJ1-5; TRBD1 agrees at 7 bases. This CDR3 spans 14 amino acids. The V and J ends lost 4 bases and 0 bases, in that order; junction bases with no gene match: 0. Germline CDR1 and CDR2: MGHDK and SYGVNS. The CDR3 DNA follows: TGTGCCAGCAGTGCAGGGGGTAGCAATCAGCCCCAGCATTTT. Residues: CASSAGGSNQPQHF.

A few counts support this clonotype. The chain couples TRBV10-1 to TRBJ1-2; 9 bases are a match to TRBD1. This CDR3 spans 15 amino acids. Losses at the gene ends were 3 bases for V and 7 bases for J; bases not matched to a gene: 9. In germline, CDR1 is WNHNN, CDR2 SYGVQD (reference sequence). The CDR3, as DNA: TGCGCCAGCAGTGATTACCGGGACAGGGTCTCTGGCTACACCTTC. Encoded protein: CASSDYRDRVSGYTF.

This chain uses TRBV4-1 with TRBJ2-7; tentatively, D is TRBD2 (5 bases). This CDR3 is built from 17 residues. The germline gives CDR1 MGHRA, CDR2 YSYEKL. V dropped 0 bases and J dropped 3 bases, with 18 bases sitting between them. This CDR3 is CASSQDEGGLKSYEQYF. In DNA form, the CDR3 reads TGCGCCAGCAGCCAAGACGAGGGTGGTTTAAAGAGCTACGAGCAGTACTTC.